The rows below give T cell receptor beta chains drawn from one sample of a study of blood T cells in healthy people across ages. Using its own MiXCR run on the 5' RACE reads, TCRdb lists one record per CDR3 protein. The table records about 1,500,000 distinct CDR3 sequences, roughly 27% of them present only once. The specimen was blood. These receptors all stem from a woman in her twenties or thirties in good health. Both conserved end residues are part of each CDR3. The D gene is left open where the match is weak. Rows may omit the clone size; those that give it use once, few, many or a size class.

d_gene: TRBD2
abundance: NA
v_gene: TRBV3-1
len: 16
j_gene: TRBJ2-1
CDR3aa: CASSYLKASGGNEQFF
CDR3nt: TGTGCCAGCAGCTATCTCAAGGCTAGCGGGGGAAATGAGCAGTTCTTC

d_gene: NA
abundance: NA
v_gene: TRBV14
len: 16
j_gene: TRBJ2-1
CDR3aa: CASSHWANPRGGEQFF
CDR3nt: TGTGCCAGCAGCCATTGGGCTAATCCGCGGGGAGGTGAGCAGTTCTTC

d_gene: NA
abundance: NA
v_gene: TRBV20-1
len: 13
j_gene: TRBJ2-1
CDR3aa: CSASGTLNYEQFF
CDR3nt: TGCAGTGCTAGTGGGACTTTAAACTACGAGCAGTTCTTC

d_gene: NA
abundance: NA
v_gene: TRBV29-1
len: 12
j_gene: TRBJ1-4
CDR3aa: CSGGAINEKRFF
CDR3nt: TGCAGCGGGGGGGCGATTAATGAAAAACGGTTTTTT

d_gene: TRBD1
abundance: NA
v_gene: TRBV12-5
len: 15
j_gene: TRBJ2-4
CDR3aa: CASGQTGFQSYEQDF
CDR3nt: TGTGCTAGTGGCCAGACAGGGTTTCAAAGCTACGAGCAGGACTTC

d_gene: TRBD2
abundance: NA
v_gene: TRBV28
len: 17
j_gene: TRBJ2-1
CDR3aa: CASSSPPPGGPENEQFF
CDR3nt: TGTGCCAGCAGTTCCCCTCCGCCGGGGGGGCCGGAGAATGAGCAGTTCTTC

d_gene: TRBD2
abundance: few
v_gene: TRBV4-3
len: 14
j_gene: TRBJ2-1
CDR3aa: CASSLTSGQDEQFF
CDR3nt: TGCGCCAGCAGCCTGACTAGCGGGCAGGATGAGCAGTTCTTC

d_gene: TRBD2
abundance: NA
v_gene: TRBV20-1
len: 13
j_gene: TRBJ2-1
CDR3aa: CSARVGGVGEQFF
CDR3nt: TGCAGTGCTAGAGTGGGGGGGGTCGGTGAGCAGTTCTTC

d_gene: NA
abundance: few
v_gene: TRBV7-6
len: 14
j_gene: TRBJ1-2
CDR3aa: CASSLADRLGGYTF
CDR3nt: TGTGCCAGCAGCTTAGCCGACAGATTGGGGGGCTACACCTTC

d_gene: NA
abundance: few
v_gene: TRBV3-1
len: 13
j_gene: TRBJ2-7
CDR3aa: CASSQDGGDKQYF
CDR3nt: TGTGCCAGCAGCCAAGATGGAGGAGACAAGCAGTACTTC

d_gene: NA
abundance: NA
v_gene: TRBV6-1
len: 17
j_gene: TRBJ1-5
CDR3aa: CAGSEEARPRGNQPQHF
CDR3nt: TGTGCCGGCAGTGAAGAAGCCCGGCCACGCGGGAATCAGCCCCAGCATTTT

d_gene: TRBD2
abundance: NA
v_gene: TRBV9
len: 16
j_gene: TRBJ2-5
CDR3aa: CANSASLRGGGETQYF
CDR3nt: TGTGCCAACAGCGCGAGTCTGCGGGGGGGCGGCGAGACCCAGTACTTC

d_gene: NA
abundance: many
v_gene: TRBV5-1
len: 11
j_gene: TRBJ2-1
CDR3aa: CASHSYNEQFF
CDR3nt: TGCGCCAGCCACAGTTACAATGAGCAGTTCTTC

d_gene: NA
abundance: few
v_gene: TRBV27
len: 14
j_gene: TRBJ2-1
CDR3aa: CASTGGVSYNEQFF
CDR3nt: TGTGCCAGCACGGGTGGGGTTTCCTACAATGAGCAGTTCTTC

d_gene: NA
abundance: few
v_gene: TRBV7-2
len: 14
j_gene: TRBJ1-2
CDR3aa: CAGSPLYQGVGYTF
CDR3nt: TGTGCCGGCAGCCCACTATACCAGGGCGTAGGCTACACCTTC

d_gene: NA
abundance: many
v_gene: TRBV20-1
len: 13
j_gene: TRBJ2-5
CDR3aa: CSASRGREETQYF
CDR3nt: TGCAGTGCTAGCCGGGGGCGCGAGGAGACCCAGTACTTC

d_gene: TRBD2
abundance: many
v_gene: TRBV25-1
len: 13
j_gene: TRBJ2-7
CDR3aa: CASSGLAGVEQYF
CDR3nt: TGTGCCAGCAGTGGGCTAGCGGGAGTCGAGCAGTACTTC

d_gene: NA
abundance: few
v_gene: TRBV20-1
len: 13
j_gene: TRBJ1-2
CDR3aa: CSARDPVNCGYTF
CDR3nt: TGCAGTGCTAGAGATCCTGTGAACTGTGGCTACACCTTC

d_gene: NA
abundance: few
v_gene: TRBV7-3
len: 16
j_gene: TRBJ2-1
CDR3aa: CASSRYAQFSYNEQFF
CDR3nt: TGTGCCAGCAGCCGGTATGCGCAATTCTCCTACAATGAGCAGTTCTTC

d_gene: NA
abundance: NA
v_gene: TRBV6-5
len: 14
j_gene: TRBJ2-7
CDR3aa: CASSPRPGDYGQYF
CDR3nt: TGTGCCAGCAGTCCCAGGCCAGGGGACTACGGGCAGTACTTC

d_gene: TRBD1
abundance: NA
v_gene: TRBV20-1
len: 14
j_gene: TRBJ1-5
CDR3aa: CSARDRVSNQPQHF
CDR3nt: TGCAGTGCTCGAGACAGGGTGAGCAATCAGCCCCAGCATTTT

d_gene: TRBD1
abundance: many
v_gene: TRBV12-3/TRBV12-4
len: 14
j_gene: TRBJ2-5
CDR3aa: CASRQAAGGETQYF
CDR3nt: TGTGCCAGCAGACAAGCGGCAGGGGGTGAGACCCAGTACTTC

d_gene: NA
abundance: NA
v_gene: TRBV12-3/TRBV12-4
len: 16
j_gene: TRBJ1-4
CDR3aa: CASSLEGPTPGEKLFF
CDR3nt: TGTGCCAGCAGTTTAGAAGGTCCCACCCCGGGGGAAAAACTGTTTTTT

d_gene: NA
abundance: NA
v_gene: TRBV29-1
len: 14
j_gene: TRBJ2-4
CDR3aa: CSVEDPGWPNEQYF
CDR3nt: TGCAGCGTTGAAGATCCGGGGTGGCCGAATGAGCAGTACTTC